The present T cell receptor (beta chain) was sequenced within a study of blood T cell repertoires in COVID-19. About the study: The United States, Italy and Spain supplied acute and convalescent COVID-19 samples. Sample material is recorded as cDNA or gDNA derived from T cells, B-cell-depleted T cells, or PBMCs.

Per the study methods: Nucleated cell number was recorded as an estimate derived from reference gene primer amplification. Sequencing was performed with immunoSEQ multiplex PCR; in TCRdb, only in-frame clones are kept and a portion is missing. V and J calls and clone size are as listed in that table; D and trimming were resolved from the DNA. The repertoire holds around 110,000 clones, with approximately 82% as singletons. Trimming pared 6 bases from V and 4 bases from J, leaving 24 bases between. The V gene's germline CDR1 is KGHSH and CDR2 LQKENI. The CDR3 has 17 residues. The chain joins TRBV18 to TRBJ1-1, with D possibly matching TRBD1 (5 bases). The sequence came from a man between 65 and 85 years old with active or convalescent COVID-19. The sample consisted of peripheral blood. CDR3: CASSELPPKGSGTEAFF. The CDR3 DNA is TGTGCCAGCTCCGAACTTCCGCCCAAGGGGTCGGGCACTGAAGCTTTCTTT. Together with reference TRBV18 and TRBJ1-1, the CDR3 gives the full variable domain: NAGVMQNPRHLVRRRGQEARLRCSPMKGHSHVYWYRQLPEEGLKFMVYLQKENIIDESGMPKERFSAEFPKEGPSILRIQQVVRGDSAAYFCASSELPPKGSGTEAFFGQGTRLTVV.